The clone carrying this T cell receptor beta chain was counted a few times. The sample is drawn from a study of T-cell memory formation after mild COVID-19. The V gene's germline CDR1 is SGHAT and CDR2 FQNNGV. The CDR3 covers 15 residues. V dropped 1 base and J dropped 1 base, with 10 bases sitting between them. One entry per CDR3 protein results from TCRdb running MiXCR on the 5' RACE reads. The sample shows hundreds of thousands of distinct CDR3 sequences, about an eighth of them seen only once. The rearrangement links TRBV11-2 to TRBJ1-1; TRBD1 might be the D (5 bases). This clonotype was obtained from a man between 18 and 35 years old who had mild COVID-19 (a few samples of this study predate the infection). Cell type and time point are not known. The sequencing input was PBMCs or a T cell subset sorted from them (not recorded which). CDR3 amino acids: CASSLVRRENTEAFF. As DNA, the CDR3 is TGTGCCAGCAGCTTAGTACGCAGGGAGAACACTGAAGCTTTCTTT.